These T cell receptor beta chains were read from a single sample in a study of response to subunit inactivated influenza vaccine. A single record per CDR3 protein comes from TCRdb applying MiXCR to the RT-PCR reads. The top ten clones hold over 9% of a sample with approximately 290,000 distinct CDR3 sequences, over 20% of them seen once. The starting material was PBMCs from blood, obtained 21 months after vaccination. These receptors originate from a man in his fifties or sixties who received an inactivated influenza vaccine. CDR3s include the opening cysteine and the closing phenylalanine or tryptophan. Each record gives: D gene, clone size, J gene, V gene, CDR3 DNA, CDR3 protein. A D gene is named only where the DNA matches it firmly. A clone size is listed for some rows: how often the clone was seen (once, few, many), or a class if it is expanded.

D gene: NA; clone size: NA; J gene: TRBJ2-1; V gene: TRBV30; CDR3 DNA: TGTGCCTGGAGTGTAGGGCCCGGTGAGAAGCCGCAGTTCTTC; CDR3 protein: CAWSVGPGEKPQFF
D gene: NA; clone size: few; J gene: TRBJ1-1; V gene: TRBV5-1; CDR3 DNA: TGCGCCAGCAGCGGTATGGGGGCTTCCGCCAACACTGAAGCTTTCTTT; CDR3 protein: CASSGMGASANTEAFF
D gene: NA; clone size: few; J gene: TRBJ1-2; V gene: TRBV7-9; CDR3 DNA: TGTGCCAGCAGCCCACCCGGGACTCCTAACTATGGCTACACCTTC; CDR3 protein: CASSPPGTPNYGYTF
D gene: NA; clone size: few; J gene: TRBJ2-3; V gene: TRBV28; CDR3 DNA: TGTGCCAGCAGTCCCGTCCTCACAGATACGCAGTATTTT; CDR3 protein: CASSPVLTDTQYF
D gene: NA; clone size: many; J gene: TRBJ1-5; V gene: TRBV6-5; CDR3 DNA: TGTGCCAGCAGGACAGGAGGCCAGCCCCAGCATTTT; CDR3 protein: CASRTGGQPQHF
D gene: NA; clone size: NA; J gene: TRBJ1-1; V gene: TRBV5-4; CDR3 DNA: TGTGCCAGCAGCTGGGCAGAGTCCGGGACTGAAGCTTTCTTT; CDR3 protein: CASSWAESGTEAFF
D gene: NA; clone size: few; J gene: TRBJ1-2; V gene: TRBV2; CDR3 DNA: TGTGCCAGCAAGGTGGCCCCGGATAACTATGGCTACACCTTC; CDR3 protein: CASKVAPDNYGYTF
D gene: TRBD1; clone size: many; J gene: TRBJ1-5; V gene: TRBV20-1; CDR3 DNA: TGCAGTGCTAGCCAGGGGACAGGGGTTGGTCAGCCCCAGCATTTT; CDR3 protein: CSASQGTGVGQPQHF
D gene: TRBD2; clone size: NA; J gene: TRBJ2-3; V gene: TRBV2; CDR3 DNA: TGTGCCAGCAGCAAGGGGACTAGCGGGGGGCGAAGCACAGATACGCAGTATTTT; CDR3 protein: CASSKGTSGGRSTDTQYF
D gene: NA; clone size: NA; J gene: TRBJ2-7; V gene: TRBV6-1; CDR3 DNA: TGTGCCAGCACCAACCCAGGGGGGGAATCCTACGAGCAGTACTTC; CDR3 protein: CASTNPGGESYEQYF
D gene: TRBD1; clone size: many; J gene: TRBJ1-1; V gene: TRBV5-1; CDR3 DNA: TGCGCCAGCAGCTTGGTTTGGGCAGGGGGGATGAACACTGAAGCTTTCTTT; CDR3 protein: CASSLVWAGGMNTEAFF
D gene: NA; clone size: NA; J gene: TRBJ2-7; V gene: TRBV5-4; CDR3 DNA: TGTGCCAGCAGCTTTATAGGGTTCGAGCAGTACTTC; CDR3 protein: CASSFIGFEQYF
D gene: NA; clone size: few; J gene: TRBJ2-3; V gene: TRBV15; CDR3 DNA: TGTGCCACCAGCAGAGGCCCGGGACTCACCACAGATACGCAGTATTTT; CDR3 protein: CATSRGPGLTTDTQYF
D gene: NA; clone size: NA; J gene: TRBJ1-6; V gene: TRBV15; CDR3 DNA: TGTGCCACCAGCAGAAGGACAGCTTATAATTCACCCCTCCACTTT; CDR3 protein: CATSRRTAYNSPLHF
D gene: NA; clone size: few; J gene: TRBJ2-3; V gene: TRBV7-9; CDR3 DNA: TGTGCCAGCAGCTTATTAGGGGACTTGCACACAGATACGCAGTATTTT; CDR3 protein: CASSLLGDLHTDTQYF
D gene: NA; clone size: NA; J gene: TRBJ2-7; V gene: TRBV6-2/TRBV6-3; CDR3 DNA: TGTGCCAGCAGCCGATTTCACTACGAGCAGTACTTC; CDR3 protein: CASSRFHYEQYF
D gene: NA; clone size: few; J gene: TRBJ1-6; V gene: TRBV6-1; CDR3 DNA: TGTGCCAGCAGTATCTATAATTCACCCCTCCACTTT; CDR3 protein: CASSIYNSPLHF
D gene: NA; clone size: many; J gene: TRBJ1-5; V gene: TRBV7-8; CDR3 DNA: TGTGCCAGCAGCTTAGTGGGTAGCAACGGACGCAATCAGCCCCAGCATTTT; CDR3 protein: CASSLVGSNGRNQPQHF
D gene: NA; clone size: few; J gene: TRBJ1-5; V gene: TRBV18; CDR3 DNA: TGTGCCAGCTCACCCGTCGCCGATCAGCCCCAGCATTTT; CDR3 protein: CASSPVADQPQHF
D gene: NA; clone size: few; J gene: TRBJ2-6; V gene: TRBV27; CDR3 DNA: TGTGCCAGCAGTTACGCTGGGGCCAACGTCCTGACTTTC; CDR3 protein: CASSYAGANVLTF
D gene: NA; clone size: NA; J gene: TRBJ2-3; V gene: TRBV6-6; CDR3 DNA: TGTGCCAGCAGTTACTTTTGGACAGATACGCAGTATTTT; CDR3 protein: CASSYFWTDTQYF
D gene: NA; clone size: NA; J gene: TRBJ1-1; V gene: TRBV11-2; CDR3 DNA: TGTGCCAGCAGCTACCTGCCCTGGAACACTGAAGCTTTCTTT; CDR3 protein: CASSYLPWNTEAFF
D gene: TRBD1; clone size: few; J gene: TRBJ2-1; V gene: TRBV25-1; CDR3 DNA: TGTGCCAGCAGTGAACCGGGACAGGGCCTGGGCAAGCAGTTCTTC; CDR3 protein: CASSEPGQGLGKQFF
D gene: NA; clone size: few; J gene: TRBJ2-1; V gene: TRBV20-1; CDR3 DNA: TGCAGTGCTAGAGGCATTCGGGGCTTTGGCAATGAGCAGTTCTTC; CDR3 protein: CSARGIRGFGNEQFF
D gene: NA; clone size: NA; J gene: TRBJ1-2; V gene: TRBV3-1; CDR3 DNA: TGTGCCAGCAGCCAAGCTGGGACGTCCAATGGCTACACCTTC; CDR3 protein: CASSQAGTSNGYTF
D gene: TRBD2; clone size: NA; J gene: TRBJ2-1; V gene: TRBV20-1; CDR3 DNA: TGCAGTGCCGGGGGGGGTCAATTATACAATGAGCAGTTCTTC; CDR3 protein: CSAGGGQLYNEQFF
D gene: NA; clone size: NA; J gene: TRBJ1-6; V gene: TRBV4-2; CDR3 DNA: TGTGCCAGCAGCCAAGGAACCGGGACCACCAGTCGGCCCCTCCACTTT; CDR3 protein: CASSQGTGTTSRPLHF
D gene: NA; clone size: NA; J gene: TRBJ1-4; V gene: TRBV3-1; CDR3 DNA: TGTGCCAGCAGCCGTTTTCGTGAAAAACTGTTTTTT; CDR3 protein: CASSRFREKLFF
D gene: NA; clone size: NA; J gene: TRBJ2-1; V gene: TRBV7-9; CDR3 DNA: TGTGCCAGCAGCTTAGTGGTGGGACCCAGCAGAGATGAGCAGTTCTTC; CDR3 protein: CASSLVVGPSRDEQFF
D gene: NA; clone size: few; J gene: TRBJ2-1; V gene: TRBV9; CDR3 DNA: TGTGCCAGCAGCGTAGATATGGCGGGACCCTCGGGTGAGCAGTTCTTC; CDR3 protein: CASSVDMAGPSGEQFF
D gene: NA; clone size: NA; J gene: TRBJ2-1; V gene: TRBV20-1; CDR3 DNA: TGCAGTGCTAGAGACCTCGGAGGGACCAATGAGCAGTTCTTC; CDR3 protein: CSARDLGGTNEQFF
D gene: NA; clone size: NA; J gene: TRBJ1-2; V gene: TRBV6-2/TRBV6-3; CDR3 DNA: TGTGCCAGCAGCGACTTCTCTTCCTATGGCTACACCTTC; CDR3 protein: CASSDFSSYGYTF
D gene: NA; clone size: few; J gene: TRBJ1-3; V gene: TRBV7-2; CDR3 DNA: TGTGCCAGCAGCTTTGCAGGGTACGGAAACACCATATATTTT; CDR3 protein: CASSFAGYGNTIYF
D gene: NA; clone size: few; J gene: TRBJ1-3; V gene: TRBV11-2; CDR3 DNA: TGTGCCAGCAGCGGGGCCAACTCTGGAAACACCATATATTTT; CDR3 protein: CASSGANSGNTIYF
D gene: NA; clone size: NA; J gene: TRBJ1-4; V gene: TRBV7-9; CDR3 DNA: TGTGCCAGCAGCTTAGATAGTGGTTTGCATGAAAAACTGTTTTTT; CDR3 protein: CASSLDSGLHEKLFF
D gene: NA; clone size: NA; J gene: TRBJ1-2; V gene: TRBV3-1; CDR3 DNA: TGTGCCAGCAGCCAGGGGGTTTGGTATGGCTACACCTTC; CDR3 protein: CASSQGVWYGYTF
D gene: NA; clone size: NA; J gene: TRBJ1-5; V gene: TRBV7-2; CDR3 DNA: TGTGCCAGCAGCTCCGACCGGGGGTCAAATCAGCCCCAGCATTTT; CDR3 protein: CASSSDRGSNQPQHF
D gene: NA; clone size: NA; J gene: TRBJ1-3; V gene: TRBV6-5; CDR3 DNA: TGTGCCAGCAGTTACGGCCCCTCTGGAAACACCATATATTTT; CDR3 protein: CASSYGPSGNTIYF
D gene: TRBD1; clone size: NA; J gene: TRBJ2-5; V gene: TRBV7-2; CDR3 DNA: TGTGCCAGCAGCTTAGATACAGGGGGCTCGAAGACCCAGTACTTC; CDR3 protein: CASSLDTGGSKTQYF
D gene: NA; clone size: few; J gene: TRBJ2-3; V gene: TRBV4-1; CDR3 DNA: TGCGCCAGCACCCTATATGGCGGCGGTGGGACTAGCACAGATACGCAGTATTTT; CDR3 protein: CASTLYGGGGTSTDTQYF
D gene: TRBD2; clone size: few; J gene: TRBJ2-1; V gene: TRBV6-1; CDR3 DNA: TGTGCCAGTAGGCCTAGCGGAAGCTCCTACAATGAGCAGTTCTTC; CDR3 protein: CASRPSGSSYNEQFF
D gene: TRBD2; clone size: NA; J gene: TRBJ2-2; V gene: TRBV5-5; CDR3 DNA: TGTGCCAGCAGCTCCCGGGAGGGAAGGACCGGGGAGCTGTTTTTT; CDR3 protein: CASSSREGRTGELFF
D gene: NA; clone size: many; J gene: TRBJ1-3; V gene: TRBV6-1; CDR3 DNA: TGTGCCAGCAGTCCGACCCGCTCTGGAAACACCATATATTTT; CDR3 protein: CASSPTRSGNTIYF
D gene: TRBD1; clone size: many; J gene: TRBJ1-4; V gene: TRBV4-1; CDR3 DNA: TGCGCCAGCAGCCAGGGGGGACAGGGCGCCTGGAATGAAAAACTGTTTTTT; CDR3 protein: CASSQGGQGAWNEKLFF
D gene: NA; clone size: NA; J gene: TRBJ2-2; V gene: TRBV6-2/TRBV6-3; CDR3 DNA: TGTGCCAGCAATTTAGTGAGGGGCACCGGGGAGCTGTTTTTT; CDR3 protein: CASNLVRGTGELFF
D gene: NA; clone size: many; J gene: TRBJ2-1; V gene: TRBV20-1; CDR3 DNA: TGCAGTGCTTTAAACAATGAGCAGTTCTTC; CDR3 protein: CSALNNEQFF
D gene: NA; clone size: few; J gene: TRBJ1-1; V gene: TRBV29-1; CDR3 DNA: TGCAGCGTTGGAGTGGCTGAAGCTTTCTTT; CDR3 protein: CSVGVAEAFF
D gene: NA; clone size: NA; J gene: TRBJ2-2; V gene: TRBV19; CDR3 DNA: TGTGCCAGTAGTATACAGGGGATCGGGGAGCTGTTTTTT; CDR3 protein: CASSIQGIGELFF
D gene: NA; clone size: NA; J gene: TRBJ2-1; V gene: TRBV5-1; CDR3 DNA: TGCGCCAGCAGCTCCTATGGCGGTGAGCAGTTCTTC; CDR3 protein: CASSSYGGEQFF
D gene: NA; clone size: NA; J gene: TRBJ2-7; V gene: TRBV3-1; CDR3 DNA: TGTGCCAGCAGCCAAGTAGACGCGTACGAGCAGTACTTC; CDR3 protein: CASSQVDAYEQYF
D gene: NA; clone size: NA; J gene: TRBJ2-1; V gene: TRBV9; CDR3 DNA: TGTGCCAGCAGCGTTCGACAGACGCACAATGAGCAGTTCTTC; CDR3 protein: CASSVRQTHNEQFF
D gene: NA; clone size: NA; J gene: TRBJ2-6; V gene: TRBV6-5; CDR3 DNA: TGTGCCAGCAGGTTATACAGGTTTGGGGCCAACGTCCTGACTTTC; CDR3 protein: CASRLYRFGANVLTF
D gene: NA; clone size: NA; J gene: TRBJ2-3; V gene: TRBV12-3/TRBV12-4; CDR3 DNA: TGTGCCAGCAGTTTATTTAGGACAGATACGCAGTATTTT; CDR3 protein: CASSLFRTDTQYF
D gene: NA; clone size: NA; J gene: TRBJ2-2; V gene: TRBV5-1; CDR3 DNA: TGCGCCAGCAGCGTAGGGGGGACGAACACCGGGGAGCTGTTTTTT; CDR3 protein: CASSVGGTNTGELFF
D gene: NA; clone size: NA; J gene: TRBJ1-2; V gene: TRBV10-2; CDR3 DNA: TGCGCCAGCAGTGAGTCGGGGCTTTCCAGAGGAGCTAACTATGGCTACACCTTC; CDR3 protein: CASSESGLSRGANYGYTF
D gene: NA; clone size: few; J gene: TRBJ2-5; V gene: TRBV28; CDR3 DNA: TGTGCCAGCAGTGATGGGTTGGCCCAGTACTTC; CDR3 protein: CASSDGLAQYF
D gene: NA; clone size: NA; J gene: TRBJ1-1; V gene: TRBV6-1; CDR3 DNA: TGTGCCAGCAGTGAGGATCCGCGAAGTGAAGCTTTCTTT; CDR3 protein: CASSEDPRSEAFF
D gene: NA; clone size: NA; J gene: TRBJ2-3; V gene: TRBV7-9; CDR3 DNA: TGTGCCAGCAGCTTATGGCCATTCCTTAGCACAGATACGCAGTATTTT; CDR3 protein: CASSLWPFLSTDTQYF
D gene: NA; clone size: NA; J gene: TRBJ2-7; V gene: TRBV6-5; CDR3 DNA: TGTGCCAGCAGTTACTCAGGGAGGACTGGCGAGCAGTACTTC; CDR3 protein: CASSYSGRTGEQYF
D gene: NA; clone size: NA; J gene: TRBJ2-3; V gene: TRBV27; CDR3 DNA: TGTGCCAGCAGTTTAAGGGGGACCCCAACAGATACGCAGTATTTT; CDR3 protein: CASSLRGTPTDTQYF